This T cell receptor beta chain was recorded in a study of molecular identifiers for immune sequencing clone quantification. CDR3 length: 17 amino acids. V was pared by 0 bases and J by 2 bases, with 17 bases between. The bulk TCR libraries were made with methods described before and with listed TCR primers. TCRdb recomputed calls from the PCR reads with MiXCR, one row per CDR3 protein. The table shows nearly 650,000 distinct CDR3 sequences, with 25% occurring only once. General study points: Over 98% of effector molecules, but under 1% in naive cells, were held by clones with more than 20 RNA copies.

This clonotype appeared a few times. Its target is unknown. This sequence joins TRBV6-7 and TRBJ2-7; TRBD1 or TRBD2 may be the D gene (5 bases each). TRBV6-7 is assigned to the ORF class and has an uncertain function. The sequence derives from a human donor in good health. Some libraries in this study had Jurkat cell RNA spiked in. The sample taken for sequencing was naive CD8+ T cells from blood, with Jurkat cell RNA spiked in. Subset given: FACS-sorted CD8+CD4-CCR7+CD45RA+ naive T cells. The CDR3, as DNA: TGTGCCAGCAGTTACTCGCGTGGGGACGGGGTAACCTACGAGCAGTACTTC. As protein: CASSYSRGDGVTYEQYF.